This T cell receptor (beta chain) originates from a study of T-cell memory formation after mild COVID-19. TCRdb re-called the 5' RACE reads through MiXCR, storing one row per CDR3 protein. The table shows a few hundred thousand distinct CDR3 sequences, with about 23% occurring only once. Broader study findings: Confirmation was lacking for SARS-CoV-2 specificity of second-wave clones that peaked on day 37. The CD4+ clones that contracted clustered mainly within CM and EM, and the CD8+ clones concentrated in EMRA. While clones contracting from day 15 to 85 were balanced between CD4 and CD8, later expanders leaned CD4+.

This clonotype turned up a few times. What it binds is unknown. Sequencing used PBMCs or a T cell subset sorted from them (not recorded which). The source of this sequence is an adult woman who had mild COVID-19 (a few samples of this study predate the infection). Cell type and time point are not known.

Written as DNA, the CDR3 is TGTGCCAGCTCACCGTCTAGCGGCAGCTCCTACAATGAGCAGTTCTTC. It yields the protein CASSPSSGSSYNEQFF. This chain links TRBV18 with TRBJ2-1, with 7 bases that match TRBD2. Germline trimming cut 3 bases from V and 0 bases from J; bases unmatched to any gene: 5. The CDR3 is made up of 16 amino acids. Germline V gene lookup returns CDR1 KGHSH and CDR2 LQKENI.